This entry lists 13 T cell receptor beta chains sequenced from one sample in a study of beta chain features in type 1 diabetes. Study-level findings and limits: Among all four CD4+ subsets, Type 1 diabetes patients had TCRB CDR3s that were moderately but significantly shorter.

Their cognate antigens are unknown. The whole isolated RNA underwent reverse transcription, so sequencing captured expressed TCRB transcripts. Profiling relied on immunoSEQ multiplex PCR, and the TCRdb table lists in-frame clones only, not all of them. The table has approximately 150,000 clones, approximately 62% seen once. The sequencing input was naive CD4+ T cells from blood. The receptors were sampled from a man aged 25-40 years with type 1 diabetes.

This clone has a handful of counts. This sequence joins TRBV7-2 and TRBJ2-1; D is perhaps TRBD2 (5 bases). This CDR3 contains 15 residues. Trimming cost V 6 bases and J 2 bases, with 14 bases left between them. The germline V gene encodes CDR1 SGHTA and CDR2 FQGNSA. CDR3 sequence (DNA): TGTGCCAGCAGTCGGACTGGCCAGACCTACAATGAGCAGTTCTTC. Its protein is CASSRTGQTYNEQFF.

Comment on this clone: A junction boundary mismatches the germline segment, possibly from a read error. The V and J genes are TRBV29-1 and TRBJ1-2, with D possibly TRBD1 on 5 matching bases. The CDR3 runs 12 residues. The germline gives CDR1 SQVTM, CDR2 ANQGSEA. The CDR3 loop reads CSVEVHGARGTF. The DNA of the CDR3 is TGCAGCGTCGAAGTACACGGAGCTAGGGGCACCTTC.

The CDR3 DNA reads TGCAGCGTTGATCAGGGGCGGAATGAAAAACTGTTTTTT. Encoded protein: CSVDQGRNEKLFF. The chain is built from TRBV29-1 and TRBJ1-4, with TRBD1 as a possible D gene (6 bases). V lost 3 bases, J lost 5 bases, and 10 bases lay in between. The germline gives CDR1 SQVTM, CDR2 ANQGSEA. This CDR3 comprises 13 residues.

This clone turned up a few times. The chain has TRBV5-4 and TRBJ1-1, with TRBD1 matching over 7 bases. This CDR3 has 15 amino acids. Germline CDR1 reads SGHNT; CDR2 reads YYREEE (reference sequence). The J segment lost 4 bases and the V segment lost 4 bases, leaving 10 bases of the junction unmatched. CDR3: CASSDPRQGGTEAFF. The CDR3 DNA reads TGTGCCAGCAGCGACCCTCGACAGGGAGGCACTGAAGCTTTCTTT.

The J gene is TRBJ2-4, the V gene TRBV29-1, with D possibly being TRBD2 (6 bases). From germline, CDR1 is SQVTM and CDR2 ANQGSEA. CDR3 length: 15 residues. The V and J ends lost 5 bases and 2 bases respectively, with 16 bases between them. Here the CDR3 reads CSVPAGSWTKNIQYF. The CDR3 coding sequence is TGCAGCGTTCCGGCGGGGAGTTGGACCAAAAACATTCAGTACTTC.

CDR3 nucleotide sequence: TGTGCCTGGAGTGACAGAAACACCATATATTTT. Translation gives CAWSDRNTIYF. The chain couples TRBV30 to TRBJ1-3; D remains unclear. V lost 1 base, J lost 5 bases, and 3 bases lay in between. The V gene's germline CDR1 is GTSNPN and CDR2 SVGIG (reference sequence). CDR3 size: 11 residues.

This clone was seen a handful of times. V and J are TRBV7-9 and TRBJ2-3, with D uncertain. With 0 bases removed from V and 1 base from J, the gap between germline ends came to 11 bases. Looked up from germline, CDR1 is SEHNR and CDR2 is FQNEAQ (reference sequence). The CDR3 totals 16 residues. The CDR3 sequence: CASSLALGGGTDTQYF. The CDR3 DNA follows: TGTGCCAGCAGCTTAGCGCTCGGTGGGGGCACAGATACGCAGTATTTT.

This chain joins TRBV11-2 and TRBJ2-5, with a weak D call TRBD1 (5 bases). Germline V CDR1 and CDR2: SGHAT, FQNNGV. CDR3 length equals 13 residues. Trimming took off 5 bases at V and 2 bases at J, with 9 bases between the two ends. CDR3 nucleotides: TGTGCCAGCAGCCCCAGGGCACAAGAGACCCAGTACTTC. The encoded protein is CASSPRAQETQYF.

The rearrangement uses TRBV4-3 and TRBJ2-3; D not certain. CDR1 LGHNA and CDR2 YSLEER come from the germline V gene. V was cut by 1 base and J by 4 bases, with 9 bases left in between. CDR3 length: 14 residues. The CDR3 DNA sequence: TGCGCCAGCAGCCAAGTGTATAGTGCAGATACGCAGTATTTT. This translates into CASSQVYSADTQYF.

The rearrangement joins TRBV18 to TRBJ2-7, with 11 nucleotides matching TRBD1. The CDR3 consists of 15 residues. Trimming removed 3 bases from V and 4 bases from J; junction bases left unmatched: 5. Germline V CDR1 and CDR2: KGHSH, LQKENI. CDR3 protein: CASSPGTGGSYEQYF. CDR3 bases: TGTGCCAGCTCACCTGGGACAGGGGGATCATACGAGCAGTACTTC.

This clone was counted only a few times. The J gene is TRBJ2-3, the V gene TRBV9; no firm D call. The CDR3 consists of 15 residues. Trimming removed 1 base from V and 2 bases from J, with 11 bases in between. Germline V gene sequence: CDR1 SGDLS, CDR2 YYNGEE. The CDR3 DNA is TGTGCCAGCAGCGTATCCAGTCAAATCACAGATACGCAGTATTTT. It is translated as CASSVSSQITDTQYF.

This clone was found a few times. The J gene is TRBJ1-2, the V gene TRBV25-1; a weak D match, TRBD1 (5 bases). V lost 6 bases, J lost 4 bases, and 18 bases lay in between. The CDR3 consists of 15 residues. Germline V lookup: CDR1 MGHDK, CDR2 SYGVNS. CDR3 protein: CASRGFRGSGYGYTF. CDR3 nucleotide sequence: TGTGCCAGCAGAGGTTTTCGGGGGTCGGGCTATGGCTACACCTTC.

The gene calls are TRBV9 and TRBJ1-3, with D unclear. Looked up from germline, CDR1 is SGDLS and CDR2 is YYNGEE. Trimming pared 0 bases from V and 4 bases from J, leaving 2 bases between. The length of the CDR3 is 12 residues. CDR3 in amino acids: CASSVDGNTIYF. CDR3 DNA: TGTGCCAGCAGCGTAGACGGAAACACCATATATTTT.